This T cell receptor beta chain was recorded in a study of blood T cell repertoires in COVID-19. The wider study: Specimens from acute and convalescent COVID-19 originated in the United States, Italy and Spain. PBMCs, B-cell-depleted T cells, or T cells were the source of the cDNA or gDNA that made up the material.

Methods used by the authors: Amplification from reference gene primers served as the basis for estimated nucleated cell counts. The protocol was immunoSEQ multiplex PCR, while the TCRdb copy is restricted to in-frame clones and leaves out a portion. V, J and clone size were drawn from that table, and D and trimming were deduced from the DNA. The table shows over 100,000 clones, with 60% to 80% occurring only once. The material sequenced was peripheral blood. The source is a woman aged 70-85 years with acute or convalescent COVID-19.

The CDR3 loop reads CASSPGNRGNQPQHF. The CDR3, as DNA: TGTGCCAGTAGTCCCGGAAACAGGGGCAATCAGCCCCAGCATTTT. V usage is TRBV19 and J usage is TRBJ1-5; a weak D match, TRBD1 (6 bases). The CDR3 is made up of 15 amino acids. The germline CDR1 and CDR2 sequences are LNHDA and SQIVND (reference sequence). Trimming took 5 bases from V and 2 from J, leaving 13 bases between them. Full variable domain (missing parts from reference TRBV19 and TRBJ1-5): DGGITQSPKYLFRKEGQNVTLSCEQNLNHDAMYWYRQDPGQGLRLIYYSQIVNDFQKGDIAEGYSVSREKKESFPLTVTSAQKNPTAFYLCASSPGNRGNQPQHFGDGTRLSIL.